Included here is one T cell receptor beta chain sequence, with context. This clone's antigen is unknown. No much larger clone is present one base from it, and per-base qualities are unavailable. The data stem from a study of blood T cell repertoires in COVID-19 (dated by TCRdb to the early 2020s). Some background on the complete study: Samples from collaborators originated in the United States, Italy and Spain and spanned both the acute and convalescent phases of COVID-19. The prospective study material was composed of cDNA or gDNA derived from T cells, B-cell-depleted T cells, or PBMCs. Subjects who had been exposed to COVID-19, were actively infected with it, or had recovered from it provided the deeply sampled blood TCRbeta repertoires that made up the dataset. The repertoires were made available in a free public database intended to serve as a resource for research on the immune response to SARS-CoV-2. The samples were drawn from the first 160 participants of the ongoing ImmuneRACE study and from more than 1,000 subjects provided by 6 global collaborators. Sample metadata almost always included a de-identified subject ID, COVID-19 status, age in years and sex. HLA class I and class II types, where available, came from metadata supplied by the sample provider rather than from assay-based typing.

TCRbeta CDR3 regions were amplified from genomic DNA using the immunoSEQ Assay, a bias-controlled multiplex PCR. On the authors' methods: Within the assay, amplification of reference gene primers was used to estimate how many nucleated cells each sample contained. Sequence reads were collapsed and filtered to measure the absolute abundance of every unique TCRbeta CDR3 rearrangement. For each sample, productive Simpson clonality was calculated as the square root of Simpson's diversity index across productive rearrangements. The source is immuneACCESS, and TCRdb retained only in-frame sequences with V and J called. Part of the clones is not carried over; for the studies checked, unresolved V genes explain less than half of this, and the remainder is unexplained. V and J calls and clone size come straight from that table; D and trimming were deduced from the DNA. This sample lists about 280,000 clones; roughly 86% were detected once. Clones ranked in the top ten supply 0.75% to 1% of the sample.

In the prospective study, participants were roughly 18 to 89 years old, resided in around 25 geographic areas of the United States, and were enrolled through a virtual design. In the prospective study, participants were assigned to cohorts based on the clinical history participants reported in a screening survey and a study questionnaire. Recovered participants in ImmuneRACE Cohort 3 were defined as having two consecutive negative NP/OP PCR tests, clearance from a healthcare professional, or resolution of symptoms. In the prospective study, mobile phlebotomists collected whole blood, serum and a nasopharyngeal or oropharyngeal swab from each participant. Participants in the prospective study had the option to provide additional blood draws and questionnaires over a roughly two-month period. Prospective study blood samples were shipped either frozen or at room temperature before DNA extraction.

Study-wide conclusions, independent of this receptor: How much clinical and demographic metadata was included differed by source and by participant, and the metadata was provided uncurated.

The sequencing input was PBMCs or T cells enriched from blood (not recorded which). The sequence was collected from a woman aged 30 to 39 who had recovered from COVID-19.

The CDR3 has the sequence CASSLSGQTDISNQPQHF. The DNA sequence is TGTGCCAGCTCACTTTCGGGACAGACAGACATTAGCAATCAGCCCCAGCATTTT. This chain is built from TRBV18 and TRBJ1-5; the central 7 bases match TRBD1. Germline trimming amounts to 4 bases on V and 0 bases on J, with 12 as the count of junction bases outside the gene matches. From its cysteine to its phenylalanine, the CDR3 spans 18 amino acids. The sequence is cut down to CDR3 DNA, 54 bases in frame from base 1. The germline V gene gives CDR1 as KGHSH and CDR2 as LQKENI.